Below, one T cell receptor beta chain is given with its context. Other nucleotide sequences in the sample specify the same CDR3. This sample was included in a study of blood T cell repertoires in COVID-19. Study-level background: Whether acute or convalescent, the COVID-19 samples came from the United States, Italy and Spain. The analysed material was cDNA or gDNA that came from T cells, B-cell-depleted T cells, or PBMCs.

Original methodology: It was from reference gene primer amplification that nucleated cell counts were estimated. Some clones are missing from TCRdb's copy, which holds only in-frame ones; the method was immunoSEQ multiplex PCR. The D gene and trimming were derived from the DNA, and the V and J assignments and clone size from that table. The data hold 99,000 or so clones, with approximately 80% observed a single time. The origin of this receptor is a man aged 60 to 75 with acute or convalescent COVID-19. Sequenced: peripheral blood.

CDR3 nucleotide sequence: TGTGCCAGCAGTACTGGGACAGCGAACACCGGGGAGCTGTTTTTT. Amino acids: CASSTGTANTGELFF. The V and J genes are TRBV6-6 and TRBJ2-2; TRBD1 matches 7 bases. Germline V lookup: CDR1 MNHNY, CDR2 SVGAGI (reference sequence). J lost 0 bases, V lost 5 bases, and 3 bases had no gene match. CDR3 length: 15 residues.